Following are 10 T cell receptor beta chains from one sample sequenced in a study of T cell clusters in autoimmune cytopenias. TRB was amplified from approximately 230 ng of peripheral blood genomic DNA per sample. Multiplex touch-down PCR amplified TRB using TRB-A and TRB-B pools in one tube. TCRdb reprocessed the multiplex PCR reads; each CDR3 protein has one entry and no DNA is given. The sample table sets out around 9,800 distinct CDR3 sequences. The sample was also reused in another study, on T cell repertoires in aging, cancer and after chemotherapy.

The source material was peripheral blood. Receptor source: a human donor in good health.

According to its frequency, this clonotype is medium-sized. This CDR3 reads CASSIIDEPLHF. The chain carries TRBV6-1 and TRBJ1-6. CDR1 is MNHNS, CDR2 SASEGT, per germline. This CDR3 region has 12 residues.

The CDR3 loop reads CSAPPGQGIQPQHF. This sequence joins TRBV20-1 and TRBJ1-5; absent DNA, TCRdb's TRBD1 call cannot be checked. CDR3 length equals 14 residues. Germline values: CDR1 DFQATT, CDR2 SNEGSKA (reference sequence).

Frequency places this clonotype as medium-sized (0.01 to 0.1%). The V call is TRBV6-1, the J call TRBJ2-5; the TCRdb call, TRBD2, lacks DNA for checking. The CDR3 spans 15 residues. Germline CDR1 is MNHNS and CDR2 is SASEGT. The CDR3 here is CASSELAGGPETQYF.

The rearrangement links TRBV12-3 or TRBV12-4 to TRBJ2-2; TCRdb designates TRBD1, a call that cannot be tested without DNA. The CDR3 runs to 14 residues. This chain's CDR3 is CASSPGQGVGELFF.

The rearrangement uses TRBV5-1 and TRBJ1-2. Per the germline V gene, CDR1 is SGHRS and CDR2 is YFSETQ. This CDR3 spans 13 amino acids. CDR3 protein: CASSLNAADGYTF.

CDR3 sequence: CASSIWDPMGSTDTQYF. The chain combines TRBV11-2 with TRBJ2-3; TCRdb's D gene call, TRBD1, goes unchecked for lack of DNA. Germline V gene lookup returns CDR1 SGHAT and CDR2 FQNNGV. There are 17 residues in the CDR3.

This clonotype shows up as medium-sized (0.01 to 0.1%) by frequency. CDR3: CSANTPGTSVGEQFF. The chain uses TRBV20-1 and TRBJ2-1; the D call from TCRdb, TRBD2, cannot be confirmed without DNA. Germline V gene lookup returns CDR1 DFQATT and CDR2 SNEGSKA (reference sequence). The CDR3 is 15 residues long.

This chain's CDR3 is CASSGQKQETQYF. The gene calls are TRBV6-4 and TRBJ2-5; there is no DNA to check the TCRdb D call of TRBD1. Germline values: CDR1 MRHNA, CDR2 SNTAGT. The CDR3 length is 13 residues.

The chain joins TRBV5-1 to TRBJ2-3; the D call of TRBD1 rests on TCRdb alone, since no DNA is present to check it. In germline, CDR1 is SGHRS, CDR2 YFSETQ. CDR3 length: 14 residues. This CDR3 is CASSLYRAEDTQYF.

The rearrangement links TRBV11-2 to TRBJ2-2; TCRdb reports TRBD1, a call that lacks DNA to check it against. Germline CDR1 and CDR2: SGHAT and FQNNGV. This CDR3 region has 13 residues. This CDR3 is CASSLGRTGELFF.